The rows below give T cell receptor beta chains drawn from one sample of a study of vaccination and CD4 T cells after COVID-19. TCRdb re-derived calls from the PCR reads in MiXCR, one entry per CDR3 protein. The sample contains 13,000 to 15,000 distinct CDR3 sequences, around 59% of which appear only once. No cognate antigen is known for these TCRs. The sequenced sample was CD4+ T cells from blood, cultured in vitro. Receptors originate from a human donor who had recovered from COVID-19. Each CDR3 is given with its conserved first and last residue. Each record gives: clone size, J gene, V gene, D gene, CDR3 DNA, CDR3 protein. A D gene is named only where the DNA matches it firmly. Not all rows give a size; the values are once, few, many and, for expanded clones, a class.

>large|TRBJ1-6|TRBV11-3|.
TGTGCCAGCAGCTTCATCAGTGACAATTCACCCCTCCACTTT
CASSFISDNSPLHF
>few|TRBJ1-5|TRBV6-2/TRBV6-3|.
TGTGCCAGCACGGTCCAGGTCAACCAGCCCCAGCATTTT
CASTVQVNQPQHF
>.|TRBJ2-5|TRBV7-9|.
TGTGCCAGCAGCCCCCCACCCGCAGGGTTCGAGACCCAGTACTTC
CASSPPPAGFETQYF
>.|TRBJ1-1|TRBV20-1|.
TGCAGTGCCCGGACAGCCATTCCTTCAACTGAAGCTTTCTTT
CSARTAIPSTEAFF
>few|TRBJ1-6|TRBV20-1|TRBD1
TGCAGTGCTAGGGGACAGGGGGCCGGACTGAACTCACCCCTCCACTTT
CSARGQGAGLNSPLHF
>.|TRBJ2-5|TRBV5-1|.
TGCGCCAGCAGCTTGGAAGGGGTGGAGACCCAGTACTTC
CASSLEGVETQYF
>.|TRBJ1-2|TRBV19|.
TGTGCCAGTAGTATAGGGCAGGGAGGTGGCTACACCTTC
CASSIGQGGGYTF
>.|TRBJ1-1|TRBV20-1|.
TGCAGTGCCTTCGACCCCAACACTGAAGCTTTCTTT
CSAFDPNTEAFF
>.|TRBJ1-5|TRBV6-1|.
TGTGCCAGCACCACGGGCAACCCCAATCAGCCCCAGCATTTT
CASTTGNPNQPQHF
>.|TRBJ2-3|TRBV6-1|TRBD2
TGTGCCAGCAGTGACCGCGGACTAGCGGGATCTGCAGATACGCAGTATTTT
CASSDRGLAGSADTQYF
>.|TRBJ1-6|TRBV7-9|.
TGTGCCAGCAGCCTCGATCCTGTCTCCTATAATTCACCCCTCCACTTT
CASSLDPVSYNSPLHF
>.|TRBJ1-3|TRBV20-1|.
TGCAGTGCCTATATACAGGGTAGAGGAAACACCATATATTTT
CSAYIQGRGNTIYF
>.|TRBJ1-6|TRBV19|.
TGTGCCAGTAGTATATGGCAGACTGATAATTCACCCCTCCACTTT
CASSIWQTDNSPLHF
>.|TRBJ1-1|TRBV27|.
TGTGCCAGCAGTTTGGCGACACGCACTGAAGCTTTCTTT
CASSLATRTEAFF
>few|TRBJ1-3|TRBV7-6|TRBD1
TGTGCCAGCAGGTCTCCGGGACAGGGGTTAAACACCATATATTTT
CASRSPGQGLNTIYF
>.|TRBJ2-5|TRBV6-5|TRBD1
TGTGCCAGCAGTTCCTCCGGGACAGGGGGAGAGACCCAGTACTTC
CASSSSGTGGETQYF
>large|TRBJ1-2|TRBV15|.
TGTGCCACCAGCAGAGGGGAGGGAAGCTATGGCTACACCTTC
CATSRGEGSYGYTF
>.|TRBJ1-1|TRBV19|.
TGTGCCAGTAACCGGGGGCGCGACACTGAAGCTTTCTTT
CASNRGRDTEAFF
>.|TRBJ2-3|TRBV6-2/TRBV6-3|.
TGTGCCAGCAGTTACTCGAGGGCGCAGTATTTT
CASSYSRAQYF
>.|TRBJ2-5|TRBV12-3/TRBV12-4|.
TGTGCCAGCAGTCCCTCCGGGACTGGCCAGACCCAGTACTTC
CASSPSGTGQTQYF
>few|TRBJ1-3|TRBV15|.
TGTGCCACCAGCAGAGACGGAAACACCATATATTTT
CATSRDGNTIYF
>.|TRBJ2-3|TRBV9|TRBD1
TGTGCCAGCAGCTCCCGGGACAGCGATTTGGATACGCAGTATTTT
CASSSRDSDLDTQYF
>.|TRBJ1-5|TRBV27|.
TGTGCCAGCAGTTTTCTGGGAACTCAGCCCCAGCATTTT
CASSFLGTQPQHF
>few|TRBJ2-3|TRBV15|TRBD2
TGTGCCACCAGCAGAAGCGGGGGGGCCAAGAACGCAGATACGCAGTATTTT
CATSRSGGAKNADTQYF
>few|TRBJ1-1|TRBV20-1|.
TGCAGTGCCGGACAGCACAACACTGAAGCTTTCTTT
CSAGQHNTEAFF
>.|TRBJ1-1|TRBV12-3/TRBV12-4|.
TGTGCCAGCTCTCCTGCCATGAACACTGAAGCTTTCTTT
CASSPAMNTEAFF
>.|TRBJ1-5|TRBV20-1|TRBD1
TGCAGTGCTAGAGCGACAGGGGTGATCAATCAGCCCCAGCATTTT
CSARATGVINQPQHF
>.|TRBJ2-3|TRBV5-1|.
TGCGCCAGCAGCTTGGTGGCGGGCGCAGATACGCAGTATTTT
CASSLVAGADTQYF
>few|TRBJ1-5|TRBV20-1|TRBD1
TGCAGTGCTAGTACAGGGGGCGGGCAGCCCCAGCATTTT
CSASTGGGQPQHF
>.|TRBJ1-2|TRBV6-1|.
TGTGCCAGCAAGCGTCGAGGGGCCGCTTATGGCTACACCTTC
CASKRRGAAYGYTF
>few|TRBJ1-6|TRBV19|.
TGTGCCAGTAGTATGGGGTTAGAATCACCCCTCCACTTT
CASSMGLESPLHF
>.|TRBJ2-2|TRBV6-1|.
TGTGCCAGCCGGAGACAGACGAACACCGGGGAGCTGTTTTTT
CASRRQTNTGELFF
>.|TRBJ2-7|TRBV6-5|.
TGTGCCAGCAGTTACGGTCGGTTCTACGAGCAGTACTTC
CASSYGRFYEQYF
>.|TRBJ1-2|TRBV6-1|.
TGTGCCGCCCGTAGGGGCCCTGATGGCTACACCTTC
CAARRGPDGYTF
>medium-sized|TRBJ1-1|TRBV5-1|.
TGCGCCAGCAGCACAGAGGGGCTTTATTGGGGAACTGAAGCTTTCTTT
CASSTEGLYWGTEAFF
>.|TRBJ2-5|TRBV15|TRBD2
TGTGCCACCAGCAGAGCGACTAGCGGCCAAGAGACCCAGTACTTC
CATSRATSGQETQYF
>few|TRBJ2-3|TRBV4-2|TRBD2
TGTGCCAGCAGTCGCGGAGCGGGAAACGGCGTTGGCACAGATACGCAGTATTTT
CASSRGAGNGVGTDTQYF
>.|TRBJ2-7|TRBV6-1|.
TGTGCCATCACGGGACCGACCTACGAGCAGTACTTC
CAITGPTYEQYF
>.|TRBJ2-7|TRBV15|.
TGTGCCACCAGCAGAGCAATGGGGACCTACGAGCAGTACTTC
CATSRAMGTYEQYF
>few|TRBJ1-1|TRBV27|TRBD1
TGTGCCAGCAGGCGTCAGGGGGCGAGGGTACCTGAAGCTTTCTTT
CASRRQGARVPEAFF
>medium-sized|TRBJ2-1|TRBV2|TRBD1
TGTGCCAGCAGGGGACAGGGCGCCTCAAATGAGCAGTTCTTC
CASRGQGASNEQFF
>.|TRBJ2-7|TRBV30|.
TGTGCCTGGAGTGCCAGGGGAGGGCACGAGCAGTACTTC
CAWSARGGHEQYF
>.|TRBJ1-1|TRBV18|TRBD1
TGTGCCAGCTCACCTGGGACAGCTGAAGCTTTCTTT
CASSPGTAEAFF
>.|TRBJ2-4|TRBV7-3|.
TGTGCCAGCAGCTTAAATCCTTCCAAAAACATTCAGTACTTC
CASSLNPSKNIQYF